This T cell receptor (beta chain) was obtained from a study of regulatory T cells in long-lasting Graves disease. According to the study, TCR beta libraries were built with iRepertoire HTBI primers and CDR3-region Arm-PCR. One entry per CDR3 protein, called by TCRdb with MiXCR from the multiplex PCR reads. The data hold approximately 360,000 distinct CDR3 sequences, with 12% observed a single time. Time point defined: newly diagnosed GD, antithyroid drugs for less than 3 months. PBMCs were the source of the RNA used for TCR sequencing. From germline, CDR1 is SGHTA and CDR2 FQGNSA. There are 12 residues in the CDR3. V was shortened by 4 bases and J by 6 bases, with 10 bases between the two germline ends. This same sample was also taken into another study, of T cells in Graves' hyperthyroidism and ophthalmopathy.

This TCR came from a woman between 18 and 29 years old with Graves disease. The chain recombines TRBV7-2 with TRBJ2-7; a possible D gene is TRBD2 (5 bases). The specimen was peripheral blood mononuclear cells (PBMCs), collected at new diagnosis, from a patient treated with antithyroid drugs. The CDR3 reads CASSWGEGEQYF. The CDR3 DNA reads TGTGCCAGCAGCTGGGGAGAGGGCGAGCAGTACTTC.